The clone carrying this T cell receptor (beta chain) has just a few counts. In the study's own analysis: From reference gene primer amplification, estimates of nucleated cell counts were derived. TCRdb's table, derived via immunoSEQ multiplex PCR, lists solely in-frame clones and lacks some. The V and J calls and clone size are taken from that table; D and trimming were inferred from the DNA. This sample carries about 19,000 clones, 80% to 90% of them seen once, and the ten largest clones take more than 3%. This entry is derived from a study of blood T cell repertoires in COVID-19. Study-level background: There were acute and convalescent COVID-19 samples, and they came from the United States, Italy and Spain. The analysed material was cDNA or gDNA that came from T cells, B-cell-depleted T cells, or PBMCs.

This CDR3 contains 17 residues. Germline-derived CDR1 and CDR2 are WNHNN and SYGVQD (reference sequence). The junction had 7 bases not matched to a gene; V was cut back by 1 base and J by 1 base. Sequencing input: peripheral blood. The origin of this receptor is a human donor in a cohort sampled during active COVID-19. The chain is built from TRBV10-1 and TRBJ1-1, with 9 positions matching TRBD1. CDR3 loop: CASSEFMTGGTNTEAFF. CDR3 DNA: TGCGCCAGCAGTGAGTTTATGACAGGGGGGACGAACACTGAAGCTTTCTTT.